This passage covers 31 T cell receptor beta chains from one sample sequenced in a study of shared clonotypes between healthy human individuals. Data came from immunoSEQ multiplex PCR; TCRdb stores just in-frame clones and leaves some out. The sample includes 500,000 or so clones, roughly 95% of them seen just once. Sequencing was done on a sample of naive CD4+ T cells sorted from blood. Subset specified: CD45RA+ positively selected. Every receptor here comes from a woman in her 30s in good health.

The CDR3: CASSLGWDRGSNQPQHF. The CDR3 region has the DNA TGTGCCAGCAGCTTAGGGTGGGACAGGGGGAGCAATCAGCCCCAGCATTTT. The gene calls are TRBV7-2 and TRBJ1-5, with TRBD1 matching over 11 bases. J lost 1 base, V lost 1 base, and 3 bases had no gene match. This CDR3 region has 17 residues. CDR1 is SGHTA, CDR2 FQGNSA, per germline.

This chain connects TRBV18 to TRBJ1-5; TRBD1 agrees at 8 bases. Trimming cost V 4 bases and J 2 bases; bases outside gene matches: 4. The CDR3 has 15 amino acids. Germline V gene lookup returns CDR1 KGHSH and CDR2 LQKENI. The CDR3 sequence is CASSQDRAGNQPQHF. CDR3 sequence (DNA): TGTGCCAGCTCACAGGACAGGGCAGGCAATCAGCCCCAGCATTTT. Drawing the rest from reference TRBV18 and TRBJ1-5, the complete variable domain is NAGVMQNPRHLVRRRGQEARLRCSPMKGHSHVYWYRQLPEEGLKFMVYLQKENIIDESGMPKERFSAEFPKEGPSILRIQQVVRGDSAAYFCASSQDRAGNQPQHFGDGTRLSIL.

V and J are TRBV27 and TRBJ2-7; 11 bases align to TRBD2. This CDR3 has 16 amino acids. In germline, CDR1 is MNHEY, CDR2 SMNVEV (reference sequence). V lost 6 bases and J lost 2; bases outside the gene matches: 9. The DNA of the CDR3 is TGTGCCAGCAGGGGGACTAGCGGCCTAGTGACCTACGAGCAGTACTTC. Translating gives CASRGTSGLVTYEQYF.

The rearrangement uses TRBV6-1 and TRBJ2-7, with D uncertain. CDR1 is MNHNS and CDR2 is SASEGT in the germline V gene. V gave up 3 bases and J gave up 4 bases, with 7 bases separating them. This CDR3 comprises 12 residues. CDR3 sequence: CASSDMGYEQYF. The CDR3 DNA sequence: TGTGCCAGCAGTGACATGGGGTACGAGCAGTACTTC.

This chain connects TRBV15 to TRBJ2-7, with D possibly matching TRBD2 (6 bases). The CDR3 is 15 amino acids. Trimming left V 1 base short and J 2 bases short, with 12 bases between. The germline CDR1 and CDR2 sequences are LNHNV and YYDKDF (reference sequence). The CDR3 is CATSRGLDPTYEQYF. The CDR3 nucleotides read TGTGCCACCAGCAGAGGACTAGACCCGACCTACGAGCAGTACTTC.

V is TRBV7-3 and J is TRBJ2-3, with D perhaps matching TRBD2 (6 bases). V dropped 4 bases and J dropped 6 bases, with 17 bases sitting between them. This CDR3 has 15 residues. The germline V gene encodes CDR1 SGHTA and CDR2 FQGTGA. CDR3 region: CASSSRGGVGDTQYF. The DNA of the CDR3 is TGTGCCAGCAGCTCCAGAGGCGGGGTTGGGGATACGCAGTATTTT.

This chain links TRBV5-1 with TRBJ1-5; D is uncertain. From germline, CDR1 is SGHRS and CDR2 YFSETQ. V was cut by 0 bases and J by 3 bases, with 7 bases left in between. The CDR3 sequence is 14 residues long. The chain's CDR3 is CASSLGSVNQPQHF. The DNA for the CDR3 is TGCGCCAGCAGCTTGGGCAGTGTCAATCAGCCCCAGCATTTT.

The V call is TRBV4-1, the J call TRBJ2-7; 8 bases line up with TRBD2. The CDR3 spans 18 residues. The germline V gene encodes CDR1 MGHRA and CDR2 YSYEKL. Trimming removed 0 bases from V and 6 bases from J; junction bases left unmatched: 16. As DNA, the CDR3 is TGCGCCAGCAGCCAAGATTCAGCGGGAGCAGCCTACCGGGGCGAGCAGTACTTC. Its protein is CASSQDSAGAAYRGEQYF.

As regards this clone: Germline and junction disagree at one end, which may indicate a read error. V is TRBV11-2 and J is TRBJ2-1, with D perhaps matching TRBD2 (5 bases). Germline V gene sequence: CDR1 SGHAT, CDR2 FQNNGV. CDR3 size: 14 residues. In DNA form, the CDR3 reads TGTGCCAGCAGCCGAAGCGGCTCCCACAATGAGCAGTTCTTC. This codes for CASSRSGSHNEQFF. Drawing the rest from reference TRBV11-2 and TRBJ2-1, the complete variable domain is EAGVAQSPRYKIIEKRQSVAFWCNPISGHATLYWYQQILGQGPKLLIQFQNNGVVDDSQLPKDRFSAERLKGVDSTLKIQPAKLEDSAVYLCASSRSGSHNEQFFGPGTRLTVL.

The chain uses TRBV29-1 and TRBJ2-5, with D possibly being TRBD1 or TRBD2 (6 bases each). Near its end, the DNA agrees better with TRBJ2-7, so the J call may be wrong. The germline V gene encodes CDR1 SQVTM and CDR2 ANQGSEA. The length of the CDR3 is 15 residues. The CDR3 DNA follows: TGCAGCGTTGAAGATGGGGGAGGAGGGGGTATCGAGCAGTACTTC. It encodes CSVEDGGGGGIEQYF.

The chain links TRBV6-5 to TRBJ1-1, with 7 bases identical to TRBD1. Germline trimming cut 6 bases from V and 5 bases from J; bases unmatched to any gene: 9. This CDR3 is 14 amino acids long. In germline, CDR1 is MNHEY, CDR2 SVGAGI. CDR3 sequence: CASRLQGLRTEAFF. CDR3 DNA: TGTGCCAGCAGACTACAGGGGTTGCGAACTGAAGCTTTCTTT.

This clone was seen a single time. The chain is built from TRBV4-2 and TRBJ2-6, with D possibly matching TRBD2 (7 bases). Germline values: CDR1 LGHNA, CDR2 YNFKEQ. V lost 0 bases and J 0 bases, leaving 18 bases between the germline ends. The CDR3 contains 20 residues. The CDR3 loop is CASSQELGGGQSSGANVLTF. CDR3 nucleotide sequence: TGTGCCAGCAGCCAAGAGCTGGGGGGGGGCCAGAGCTCTGGGGCCAACGTCCTGACTTTC.

The CDR3 region is CASSPTSGRQTQYF. The CDR3 DNA reads as TGTGCCAGTAGTCCGACTAGCGGGAGACAGACCCAGTACTTC. The chain employs TRBV19 and TRBJ2-5, with 12 bases that match TRBD2. The CDR3 sequence is 14 residues long. J gave up 6 bases and V 5 bases, and 4 bases lay outside the gene matches. Per the germline V gene, CDR1 is LNHDA and CDR2 is SQIVND (reference sequence). Together with reference TRBV19 and TRBJ2-5, the CDR3 gives the full variable domain: DGGITQSPKYLFRKEGQNVTLSCEQNLNHDAMYWYRQDPGQGLRLIYYSQIVNDFQKGDIAEGYSVSREKKESFPLTVTSAQKNPTAFYLCASSPTSGRQTQYFGPGTRLLVL.

The chain uses TRBV18 and TRBJ1-4, with 9 bases lining up with TRBD1. V shed 5 bases and J 9 bases; nucleotides not matched to a gene: 7. Germline CDR1 reads KGHSH; CDR2 reads LQKENI. The length of the CDR3 is 14 residues. CDR3: CASSARDRDKKLFF. The CDR3 DNA reads as TGTGCCAGCTCAGCGCGGGACAGGGACAAAAAACTGTTTTTT.

This chain joins TRBV6-6 and TRBJ2-3; unclear D gene. The germline CDR1 and CDR2 sequences are MNHNY and SVGAGI (reference sequence). V gave up 1 base and J gave up 4 bases, with 3 bases separating them. The CDR3 spans 12 residues. CDR3 residues: CASSYYADTQYF. The CDR3, as DNA: TGTGCCAGCAGTTACTACGCAGATACGCAGTATTTT.

V gene TRBV7-9 combines with J gene TRBJ1-5; 7 positions match TRBD1. Germline V gene lookup returns CDR1 SEHNR and CDR2 FQNEAQ (reference sequence). With 6 bases clipped from V and 1 base from J, the junction kept 6 bases outside the gene matches. This CDR3 has 15 residues. The CDR3: CASSRTGVSNQPQHF. In DNA form, the CDR3 reads TGTGCCAGCAGTCGTACAGGGGTAAGCAATCAGCCCCAGCATTTT.

The chain joins TRBV7-2 to TRBJ2-5; unclear D gene. The end of the DNA aligns better with TRBJ2-7, so the J call may be wrong. CDR3 length: 17 residues. Germline V lookup: CDR1 SGHTA, CDR2 FQGNSA. The CDR3 loop reads CASSPSATSLTSYEQYF. The CDR3 DNA sequence: TGTGCCAGCAGCCCAAGCGCCACATCACTCACCTCCTACGAGCAGTACTTC.

The chain has TRBV5-4 and TRBJ2-1, with D perhaps being TRBD1 or TRBD2 (6 bases each). CDR1 SGHNT and CDR2 YYREEE come from the germline V gene (reference sequence). CDR3 length: 18 amino acids. V lost 0 bases and J lost 9, with 25 bases in between. CDR3 in DNA: TGTGCCAGCAGCTTGGAGGGGGGTAGCATCTCTCGGAGGGTTGAGCAGTTCTTC. Translation: CASSLEGGSISRRVEQFF. The entire variable domain, with the rest obtained from reference TRBV5-4 and TRBJ2-1, is as follows: ETGVTQSPTHLIKTRGQQVTLRCSSQSGHNTVSWYQQALGQGPQFIFQYYREEENGRGNFPPRFSGLQFPNYSSELNVNALELDDSALYLCASSLEGGSISRRVEQFFGPGTRLTVL.

Here the CDR3 reads CASSQDMGAKVINEQFF. The CDR3 bases are TGCGCCAGCAGCCAAGATATGGGGGCGAAAGTCATCAATGAGCAGTTCTTC. The V gene is TRBV4-1, the J gene TRBJ2-1, with D possibly matching TRBD1 (6 bases). The germline gives CDR1 MGHRA, CDR2 YSYEKL. The V gene lost 0 bases and the J gene lost 6 bases, with 18 bases spanning the gap. The CDR3 is 17 residues long.

The chain couples TRBV10-3 to TRBJ2-6; no clear D gene. CDR3 size: 13 residues. Trimming left V 6 bases short and J 0 bases short, with 3 bases between. CDR1 and CDR2 from the germline V gene are ENHRY and SYGVKD. CDR3 residues: CAIRVSGANVLTF. Here the CDR3 DNA reads TGTGCCATCAGGGTCTCTGGGGCCAACGTCCTGACTTTC.

The gene calls are TRBV28 and TRBJ1-2; perhaps TRBD1 as D (5 bases). Germline loops: CDR1 MDHEN, CDR2 SYDVKM. The CDR3 is 14 amino acids. Trimming stripped 2 bases from V and 3 bases from J, with 10 bases between. The CDR3 reads CASSLQGRDYGYTF. DNA for the CDR3: TGTGCCAGCAGTTTACAGGGACGGGACTATGGCTACACCTTC.

V gene TRBV11-2 combines with J gene TRBJ2-2; D is undetermined. The ends were cut back, 2 bases at V and 1 base at J, with 5 bases in the middle. CDR1 is SGHAT, CDR2 FQNNGV, per germline. This CDR3 is built from 14 residues. This CDR3 is CASSLIQNTGELFF. In nucleotides, the CDR3 is TGTGCCAGCAGCTTAATCCAGAACACCGGGGAGCTGTTTTTT.

This clone was recorded a few times. The CDR3 region is CASSYPPNEQYF. In DNA form, the CDR3 reads TGTGCCAGCAGTTACCCACCCAACGAGCAGTACTTC. This chain connects TRBV6-5 to TRBJ2-7; D not resolved. The CDR3 is 12 amino acids. Germline V gives CDR1 MNHEY, CDR2 SVGAGI. V was clipped by 2 bases and J by 5 bases, with 7 bases between them.

The chain carries TRBV14 and TRBJ2-5; D possibly corresponds to TRBD2 (6 bases). From germline, CDR1 is SGHDN and CDR2 FVKESK. This CDR3 contains 12 residues. Trimming took 1 base from V and 7 from J, leaving 7 bases between them. The CDR3 nucleotides read TGTGCCAGCAGCCAAGTGGGGGGGACCCAGTACTTC. This codes for CASSQVGGTQYF.

This chain links TRBV6-4 with TRBJ1-2; 7 positions agree with TRBD1. Looked up from germline, CDR1 is MRHNA and CDR2 is SNTAGT. V was pared by 4 bases and J by 7 bases, with 18 bases of the junction left unmatched. There are 17 residues in the CDR3. The CDR3 coding sequence is TGTGCCAGCAGTGTCGCGGCCGAAACAGGGGCCGTCAGTGGCTACACCTTC. The encoded protein is CASSVAAETGAVSGYTF.

The gene calls are TRBV4-1 and TRBJ1-5; D is possibly TRBD1 (5 bases). Germline values: CDR1 MGHRA, CDR2 YSYEKL. The CDR3 totals 15 residues. Trimming shortened V by 0 bases and J by 7 bases, and 13 bases separated the two germline ends. The CDR3 DNA follows: TGCGCCAGCAGCCAAGAGAGGGAGGGGTCCCAGCCCCAGCATTTT. Translation: CASSQEREGSQPQHF.

This clone was picked up a small number of times. The V gene is TRBV10-1, the J gene TRBJ2-7, with D unclear. The CDR3 has 12 residues. CDR1 is WNHNN, CDR2 SYGVQD, per germline (reference sequence). Trimming left V 0 bases short and J 4 bases short, with 4 bases between. CDR3 in DNA: TGCGCCAGCAGTGAGTCCCCTTACGAGCAGTACTTC. Translating gives CASSESPYEQYF.

This chain uses TRBV19 with TRBJ2-3; no definite D call. In germline, CDR1 is LNHDA, CDR2 SQIVND (reference sequence). The CDR3 has 14 residues. With 3 bases removed from V and 6 bases from J, the gap between germline ends came to 13 bases. The CDR3 coding sequence is TGTGCCAGTAGTATGTATAGAATGGGGGATACGCAGTATTTT. It encodes CASSMYRMGDTQYF.

The rearrangement uses TRBV11-2 and TRBJ2-2, with 10 bases lining up with TRBD2. Germline V CDR1 and CDR2: SGHAT, FQNNGV. Trimming at V came to 1 base and at J to 6 bases, leaving 2 bases not matched to a gene. CDR3 length: 15 amino acids. The CDR3 coding sequence is TGTGCCAGCAGCTTAGTGCTAGCGGGAGCCGGGGAGCTGTTTTTT. Protein product: CASSLVLAGAGELFF.

The V gene is TRBV6-1, the J gene TRBJ2-3, with 8 bases fitting TRBD1. The ends lost 2 bases at V and 5 bases at J; junction bases unmatched: 6. CDR1 and CDR2 (germline): MNHNS, SASEGT. This CDR3 is built from 15 residues. CDR3 nucleotide sequence: TGTGCCAGCAGTGAACGGGACAGGATCGGAGATACGCAGTATTTT. This sequence encodes CASSERDRIGDTQYF.

The V gene is TRBV28, the J gene TRBJ1-5, with 9 positions matching TRBD1. V shed 7 bases and J 4 bases; nucleotides not matched to a gene: 8. Germline CDR1 and CDR2: MDHEN and SYDVKM. This CDR3 is built from 15 residues. The CDR3 sequence: CASKGTGFPNQPQHF. For the CDR3, the DNA is TGTGCCAGCAAGGGGACAGGGTTCCCGAATCAGCCCCAGCATTTT.